This entry lists 16 T cell receptor beta chains sequenced from one sample in a study of T-cell memory formation after mild COVID-19. TCRdb re-derived calls from the 5' RACE reads in MiXCR, one entry per CDR3 protein. Of some 150,000 distinct CDR3 sequences in the sample, roughly a fifth are singletons; the top ten hold 2% to 2.5%. The sample was PBMCs or a T cell subset sorted from them (not recorded which). These receptors were collected from an adult woman who had mild COVID-19 (a few samples of this study predate the infection). Cell type and time point are not known.

The chain uses TRBV5-1 and TRBJ2-3; D unclear. Trimming took 4 bases from V and 4 from J, leaving 10 bases between them. Germline V gene lookup returns CDR1 SGHRS and CDR2 YFSETQ. The CDR3 has 13 residues. The DNA for the CDR3 is TGCGCCAGCAGCACAAGGAAGTCAGATACGCAGTATTTT. This gives the protein CASSTRKSDTQYF. Combining the CDR3 with reference TRBV5-1 and TRBJ2-3 gives the whole variable domain KAGVTQTPRYLIKTRGQQVTLSCSPISGHRSVSWYQQTPGQGLQFLFEYFSETQRNKGNFPGRFSGRQFSNSRSEMNVSTLELGDSALYLCASSTRKSDTQYFGPGTRLTVL.

This clonotype has only a few counts. The rearrangement links TRBV4-1 to TRBJ2-6; 12 bases fit TRBD2. Germline lookup yields CDR1 MGHRA and CDR2 YSYEKL. Losses at the gene ends were 2 bases for V and 1 base for J; bases not matched to a gene: 9. The CDR3 is 20 amino acids. This CDR3 is CASSQSRTSGTSSGANVLTF. CDR3 nucleotides: TGCGCCAGCAGCCAATCACGGACTAGCGGGACCAGTTCTGGGGCCAACGTCCTGACTTTC.

The table lists this clonotype with a few counts. CDR3 sequence reads: CASSLAPGNNEQFF. The CDR3 bases are TGCGCCAGCAGCTTGGCCCCTGGAAACAATGAGCAGTTCTTC. V is TRBV5-1 and J is TRBJ2-1; no clear D. The CDR3 is 14 residues long. In germline, CDR1 is SGHRS, CDR2 YFSETQ. Trimming left V 0 bases short and J 5 bases short, with 9 bases between.

This clonotype was found a few times. This rearrangement joins TRBV2 to TRBJ2-7; D is perhaps TRBD1 (5 bases). The germline CDR1 and CDR2 sequences are SNHLY and FYNNEI. Trimming removed 7 bases at V and 7 bases at J, with 20 bases between. This CDR3 comprises 14 residues. The CDR3 protein is CASKLGQGPLEQYF. The CDR3 DNA reads TGTGCCAGCAAGTTAGGGCAGGGCCCGCTAGAGCAGTACTTC. The entire variable domain, with the rest obtained from reference TRBV2 and TRBJ2-7, is as follows: EPEVTQTPSHQVTQMGQEVILRCVPISNHLYFYWYRQILGQKVEFLVSFYNNEISEKSEIFDDQFSVERPDGSNFTLKIRSTKLEDSAMYFCASKLGQGPLEQYFGPGTRLTVT.

This clonotype has at least ten counts. This chain uses TRBV6-2 or TRBV6-3 with TRBJ2-1, with 10 bases identical to TRBD2. The CDR3 sequence is 16 residues long. Unmatched junction bases numbered 5, after V lost 6 bases and J lost 0 bases. The germline V gene encodes CDR1 MNHEY and CDR2 SVGEGT. The CDR3 loop reads CASRTSGFSSYNEQFF. CDR3 sequence (DNA): TGTGCCAGCAGGACTAGCGGGTTTAGCTCCTACAATGAGCAGTTCTTC.

The chain has TRBV5-5 and TRBJ1-5, with no clear D. This CDR3 contains 12 residues. Between the trimmed V and J ends, which lost 0 bases and 3 bases, there was a span of 1 base. Germline CDR1 SGHKS, CDR2 YYEKEE (reference sequence). The CDR3 sequence: CASSLVNQPQHF. The CDR3 DNA reads as TGTGCCAGCAGCTTGGTCAATCAGCCCCAGCATTTT.

The chain employs TRBV7-9 and TRBJ1-2; TRBD1 agrees at 9 bases. The CDR3 totals 13 residues. Germline V gene sequence: CDR1 SEHNR, CDR2 FQNEAQ (reference sequence). With V trimmed by 5 bases and J by 9 bases, 7 bases remained unmatched. The CDR3 sequence is CASSPRDRERYTF. DNA for the CDR3: TGTGCCAGCAGCCCCCGGGACAGGGAGCGCTACACCTTC.

This sequence joins TRBV3-1 and TRBJ2-7; D is unclear. Trimming removed 1 base from V and 0 bases from J, with 7 bases in between. The CDR3 has 14 residues. CDR1 LGHDT and CDR2 YNNKEL come from the germline V gene (reference sequence). The CDR3 is CASSQAWSSYEQYF. In nucleotides, the CDR3 is TGTGCCAGCAGCCAAGCATGGAGCTCCTACGAGCAGTACTTC.

The rearrangement links TRBV5-5 to TRBJ1-1; D not resolved. The CDR3 consists of 13 residues. Trimming removed 2 bases at V and 5 bases at J, with 10 bases between. Germline-derived CDR1 and CDR2 are SGHKS and YYEKEE (reference sequence). CDR3 bases: TGTGCCAGCAGCTTAGTTGGTAAGACTGAAGCTTTCTTT. Its protein product is CASSLVGKTEAFF.

This clonotype was recorded many times. V usage is TRBV7-3 and J usage is TRBJ2-1; D gene ambiguous. Trimming removed 6 bases at V and 4 bases at J, with 10 bases between. The CDR3 spans 13 residues. CDR1 is SGHTA, CDR2 FQGTGA, per germline. The CDR3 reads CASSSGSYNEQFF. Written as DNA, the CDR3 is TGTGCCAGCAGTTCCGGGTCATACAATGAGCAGTTCTTC.

V gene TRBV18 combines with J gene TRBJ2-7; 11 bases map to TRBD1. CDR1 is KGHSH, CDR2 LQKENI, per germline. The V and J ends lost 6 bases and 3 bases, in that order; junction bases with no gene match: 7. CDR3 length: 15 amino acids. CDR3 in amino acids: CASSTSGTGGYEQYF. The CDR3 nucleotides are TGTGCCAGCTCCACCTCCGGGACAGGGGGCTACGAGCAGTACTTC.

This clonotype was picked up a small number of times. The rearrangement links TRBV29-1 to TRBJ2-7, with no clear D. The germline gives CDR1 SQVTM, CDR2 ANQGSEA. The CDR3 totals 13 residues. The V gene lost 2 bases and the J gene lost 2 bases, with 10 bases spanning the gap. CDR3 bases: TGCAGCGTTGAAACCAGCCTAACCTACGAGCAGTACTTC. Translation: CSVETSLTYEQYF.

At least ten counts were recorded for this clonotype. The genes are TRBV5-1 and TRBJ2-7; 13 positions agree with TRBD2. With V trimmed by 2 bases and J by 4 bases, 12 bases remained unmatched. Germline CDR1 and CDR2: SGHRS and YFSETQ. The CDR3 is 18 residues long. The CDR3 sequence: CASSLSTVGTSGTYEQYF. CDR3 coding DNA: TGCGCCAGCAGCTTATCTACCGTCGGGACTAGCGGGACTTACGAGCAGTACTTC.

The J gene is TRBJ1-5, the V gene TRBV12-3 or TRBV12-4; D uncertain. Trimming removed 0 bases from V and 9 bases from J, with 9 bases in between. This CDR3 is 13 amino acids long. CDR3 bases: TGTGCCAGCAGTTTAGCGGTAATCGTGCCCCAGCATTTT. It yields the protein CASSLAVIVPQHF.

This clonotype was detected a few times. The V and J genes are TRBV14 and TRBJ2-7; D perhaps matches TRBD2 (5 bases). The V gene's germline CDR1 is SGHDN and CDR2 FVKESK. This CDR3 region has 14 residues. With 1 base removed from V and 2 bases from J, the gap between germline ends came to 9 bases. The CDR3 DNA follows: TGTGCCAGCAGCCAAGGCGGGTTCCCCTACGAGCAGTACTTC. This codes for CASSQGGFPYEQYF.

The chain recombines TRBV5-4 with TRBJ2-6; TRBD1 matches at 8 bases. Germline V gene sequence: CDR1 SGHNT, CDR2 YYREEE (reference sequence). The V and J ends lost 3 bases and 2 bases, in that order; junction bases with no gene match: 4. The CDR3 loop spans 16 amino acids. CDR3 loop: CASSSPDRAGANVLTF. In DNA form, the CDR3 reads TGTGCCAGCAGCTCCCCGGACAGGGCTGGGGCCAACGTCCTGACTTTC.